The clone carrying this T cell receptor beta chain was recorded a few times. Its target is not known. This specimen comes from a study of response to subunit inactivated influenza vaccine. The study, taken as a whole, reports: The authors offered the suggestion that each seasonal influenza vaccination recruits few new T cells.

The V gene's germline CDR1 is MDHEN and CDR2 SYDVKM. V shed 7 bases and J 4 bases; nucleotides not matched to a gene: 9. The CDR3 loop spans 15 amino acids. TCRdb passed the RT-PCR reads through MiXCR, listing each CDR3 protein once. The table shows approximately 700,000 distinct CDR3 sequences, with approximately 15% occurring only once. This sequence joins TRBV28 and TRBJ2-1, with 8 bases aligning to TRBD2. This sequence was found in a man aged 50-60 years who received an inactivated influenza vaccine. The sample here was PBMCs from blood, taken around two weeks before vaccination. Here the CDR3 reads CASTHLAGDYNEQFF. The CDR3 nucleotides are TGTGCCAGCACCCACCTAGCGGGCGATTACAATGAGCAGTTCTTC.